This T cell receptor (beta chain) was identified in a study of T cell repertoires in cytomegalovirus infection. About the study: Shared public TCR beta signatures pointed to both CMV infection and a matching HLA type. Study-level results: In two of eight donors, the top clonotype was HLA-C-restricted CMV-specific. Cumulated frequencies of public TCR beta families served to identify carriers of CMV plus the relevant HLA.

The CDR3 length is 18 residues. The junction had 12 bases not matched to a gene; V was cut back by 0 bases and J by 5 bases. The germline CDR1 and CDR2 sequences are LGHNA and YNFKEQ. This clonotype was detected a few times. Its antigen is unidentified. Each CDR3 protein is one row after TCRdb ran MiXCR on the reads. The repertoire holds about 260,000 distinct CDR3 sequences, with roughly 15% as singletons. The clonotype originates from a human donor in good health (CMV status not recorded). Some clones in this sample may be carry-over from other donors' samples. The specimen sequenced was PBMCs. The chain employs TRBV4-2 and TRBJ2-7, with TRBD2 identical over 11 bases. The CDR3 loop reads CASSQDTPRVAGGDEQYF. The CDR3 DNA reads as TGTGCCAGCAGCCAAGATACCCCCCGAGTAGCGGGAGGGGACGAGCAGTACTTC.